The present T cell receptor beta chain was sequenced within a study of OX40 agonist ivuxolimab in advanced cancers. Study-wide points: More expanded clones were seen, on average, in CD8+ T cells than in CD4+.

The data were produced by immunoSEQ multiplex PCR, yet TCRdb's version contains in-frame clones alone and is incomplete. The repertoire has about 89,000 clones, about 88% of them found once; the top ten carry 0.25% to 0.3%. Only one count was recorded for this clone. Its target is unknown. Sequencing was performed on CD4+ or CD8+ T cells sorted from blood, taken in a trial of the OX40 agonist ivuxolimab. The TCR sequence derives from an adult with an advanced solid tumor such as melanoma, head and neck, liver or kidney cancer.

This CDR3 reads CASSEITLASRDDTQYF. The CDR3 nucleotides are TGTGCCAGCAGTGAAATAACCTTAGCTTCCCGAGATGATACGCAGTATTTT. V and J are TRBV2 and TRBJ2-3; no clear D. This CDR3 has 17 amino acids. Deletions cut 2 bases from V and 6 bases from J, with 21 bases between. Germline V gives CDR1 SNHLY, CDR2 FYNNEI.